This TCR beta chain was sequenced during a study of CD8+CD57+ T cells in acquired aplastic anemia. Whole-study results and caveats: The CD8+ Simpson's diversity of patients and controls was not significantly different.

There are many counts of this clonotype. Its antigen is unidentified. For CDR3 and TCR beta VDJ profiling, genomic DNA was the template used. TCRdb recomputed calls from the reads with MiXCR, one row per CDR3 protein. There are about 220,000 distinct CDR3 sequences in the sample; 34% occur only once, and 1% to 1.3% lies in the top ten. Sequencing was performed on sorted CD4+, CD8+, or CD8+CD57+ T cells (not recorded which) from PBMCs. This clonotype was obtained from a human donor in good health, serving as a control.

DNA for the CDR3: TGTGCCAGCAGGGACGTATCTAATTCACCCCTCCACTTT. Translation gives CASRDVSNSPLHF. J is TRBJ1-6 and V is TRBV25-1; D gene unclear. Per germline, CDR1 MGHDK and CDR2 SYGVNS. Deletions cut 6 bases from V and 6 bases from J, with 9 bases between. The CDR3 is 13 amino acids. Complete variable domain (other parts from reference TRBV25-1 and TRBJ1-6): EADIYQTPRYLVIGTGKKITLECSQTMGHDKMYWYQQDPGMELHLIHYSYGVNSTEKGDLSSESTVSRIRTEHFPLTLESARPSHTSQYLCASRDVSNSPLHFGNGTRLTVT.